This T cell receptor beta chain was sequenced for a study of blood T cell repertoires in COVID-19. Some clones are missing from TCRdb's copy, which holds only in-frame ones; the method was immunoSEQ multiplex PCR. The table has fewer than 150,000 clones, 70% to 85% seen once. The CDR3 contains 14 residues. The V gene's germline CDR1 is SQVTM and CDR2 ANQGSEA. The V end lost 4 bases, the J end lost 8 bases, and 20 bases lay between the germline ends. The chain links TRBV29-1 to TRBJ1-1; D may be TRBD1 (6 bases). The sequencing sample was made of peripheral blood. This TCR was sampled from a woman in her forties or fifties with acute or convalescent COVID-19. The CDR3 nucleotides are TGCAGCGTTGTACCCCAAGACAGGTTACCCGAAGCTTTCTTT. Residues: CSVVPQDRLPEAFF.